This TCR beta chain comes out of a study of blood T cell repertoires in COVID-19. Whole-study context: PBMCs, B-cell-depleted T cells, or T cells were the source of the cDNA or gDNA that made up the material.

Seattle cases were enrolled at active infection and followed longitudinally. Profiling relied on immunoSEQ multiplex PCR, and the TCRdb table lists in-frame clones only, not all of them. There are roughly 330,000 clones in the sample; roughly 86% occur only once, and approximately 9.3% lies in the top ten. This sequence originates from a man younger than 45 with COVID-19, enrolled during active disease. Source material: peripheral blood.

In DNA form, the CDR3 reads TGTGCCAGCAGAAAACAGGGCATTGCAACTAATGAAAAACTGTTTTTT. Translated: CASRKQGIATNEKLFF. J is TRBJ1-4 and V is TRBV27; TRBD1 might be the D (6 bases). In germline, CDR1 is MNHEY, CDR2 SMNVEV (reference sequence). V gave up 6 bases and J gave up 0 bases, with 14 bases separating them. The CDR3 spans 16 residues. Supplemented by reference TRBV27 and TRBJ1-4, the full variable domain reads EAQVTQNPRYLITVTGKKLTVTCSQNMNHEYMSWYRQDPGLGLRQIYYSMNVEVTDKGDVPEGYKVSRKEKRNFPLILESPSPNQTSLYFCASRKQGIATNEKLFFGSGTQLSVL.